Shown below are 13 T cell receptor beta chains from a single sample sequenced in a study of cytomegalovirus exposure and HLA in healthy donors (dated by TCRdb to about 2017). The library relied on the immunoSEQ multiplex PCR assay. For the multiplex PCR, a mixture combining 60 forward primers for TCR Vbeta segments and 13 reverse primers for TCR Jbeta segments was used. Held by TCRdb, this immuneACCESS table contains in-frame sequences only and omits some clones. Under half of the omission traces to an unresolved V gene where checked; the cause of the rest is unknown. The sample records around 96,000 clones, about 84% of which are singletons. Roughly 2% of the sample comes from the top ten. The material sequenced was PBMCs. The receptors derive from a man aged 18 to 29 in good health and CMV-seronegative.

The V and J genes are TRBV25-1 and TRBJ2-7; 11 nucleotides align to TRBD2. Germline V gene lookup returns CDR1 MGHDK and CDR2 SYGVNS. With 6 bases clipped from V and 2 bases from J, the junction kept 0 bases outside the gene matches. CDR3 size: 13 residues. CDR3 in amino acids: CASRTSGTYEQYF. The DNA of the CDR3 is TGTGCCAGCAGGACTAGCGGGACCTACGAGCAGTACTTC.

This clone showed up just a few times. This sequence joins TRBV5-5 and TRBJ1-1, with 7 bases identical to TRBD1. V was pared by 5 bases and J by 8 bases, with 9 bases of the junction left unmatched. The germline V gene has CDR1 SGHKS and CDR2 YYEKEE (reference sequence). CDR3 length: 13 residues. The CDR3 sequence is CASSTSTTGEAFF. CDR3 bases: TGTGCCAGCAGTACCTCGACGACAGGGGAAGCTTTCTTT.

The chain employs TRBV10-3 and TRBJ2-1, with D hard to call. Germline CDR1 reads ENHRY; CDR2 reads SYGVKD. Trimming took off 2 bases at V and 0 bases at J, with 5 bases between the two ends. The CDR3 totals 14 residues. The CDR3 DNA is TGTGCCATCAGTGAGGCAGGCTCCTACAATGAGCAGTTCTTC. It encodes CAISEAGSYNEQFF.

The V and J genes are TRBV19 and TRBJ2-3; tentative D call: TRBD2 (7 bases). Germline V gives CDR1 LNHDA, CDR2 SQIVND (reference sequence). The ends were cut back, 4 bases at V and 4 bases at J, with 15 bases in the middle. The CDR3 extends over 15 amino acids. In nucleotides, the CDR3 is TGTGCCAGTAGTAGGCCGGGGGGCGTATCAGATACGCAGTATTTT. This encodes CASSRPGGVSDTQYF.

CDR3 in amino acids: CASSEWGMDRTYGYTF. CDR3 nucleotide sequence: TGTGCCAGCAGTGAATGGGGAATGGACAGGACCTATGGCTACACCTTC. V usage is TRBV6-1 and J usage is TRBJ1-2; 7 positions agree with TRBD1. Germline CDR1 is MNHNS and CDR2 is SASEGT. The V and J ends lost 2 bases and 4 bases, in that order; junction bases with no gene match: 10. CDR3 length: 16 residues.

CDR3 residues: CASSQYRETNYGYTF. The CDR3 DNA reads TGTGCCAGCAGTCAATACAGGGAGACGAACTATGGCTACACCTTC. The V and J genes are TRBV28 and TRBJ1-2; D is possibly TRBD1 (6 bases). Germline CDR1 MDHEN, CDR2 SYDVKM. Trimming removed 5 bases from V and 2 bases from J, with 15 bases in between. The length of the CDR3 is 15 residues.

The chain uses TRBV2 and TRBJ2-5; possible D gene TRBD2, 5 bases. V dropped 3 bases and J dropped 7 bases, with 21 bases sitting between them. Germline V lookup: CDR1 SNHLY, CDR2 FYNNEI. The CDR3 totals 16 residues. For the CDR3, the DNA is TGTGCCAGCAGTGAGGAAGGAGGTGGCATTGAGGTGACCCAGTACTTC. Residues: CASSEEGGGIEVTQYF. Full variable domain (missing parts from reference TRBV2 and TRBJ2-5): EPEVTQTPSHQVTQMGQEVILRCVPISNHLYFYWYRQILGQKVEFLVSFYNNEISEKSEIFDDQFSVERPDGSNFTLKIRSTKLEDSAMYFCASSEEGGGIEVTQYFGPGTRLLVL.

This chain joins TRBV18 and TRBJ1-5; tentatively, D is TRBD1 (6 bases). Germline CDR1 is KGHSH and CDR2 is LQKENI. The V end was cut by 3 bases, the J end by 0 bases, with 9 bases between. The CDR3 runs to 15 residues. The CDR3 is CASSPTGYSNQPQHF. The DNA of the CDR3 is TGTGCCAGCTCACCGACAGGCTATAGCAATCAGCCCCAGCATTTT.

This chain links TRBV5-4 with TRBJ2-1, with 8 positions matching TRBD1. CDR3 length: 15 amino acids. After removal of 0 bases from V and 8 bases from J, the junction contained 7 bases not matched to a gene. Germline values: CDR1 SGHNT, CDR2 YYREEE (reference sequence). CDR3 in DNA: TGTGCCAGCAGCTTGGGAGTCAGGGGGCTTGATGAGCAGTTCTTC. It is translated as CASSLGVRGLDEQFF.

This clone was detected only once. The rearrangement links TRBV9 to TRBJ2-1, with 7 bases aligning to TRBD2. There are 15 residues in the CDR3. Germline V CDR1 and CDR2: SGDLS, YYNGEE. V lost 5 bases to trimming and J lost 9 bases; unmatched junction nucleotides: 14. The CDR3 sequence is CASSGEPLASSEQFF. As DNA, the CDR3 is TGTGCCAGCAGTGGCGAGCCACTAGCGAGTAGTGAGCAGTTCTTC.

The CDR3 nucleotides are TGTGCCAGCAGTGAACGGGGGAGTAAAGGCTACAATGAGCAGTTCTTC. The encoded protein is CASSERGSKGYNEQFF. The chain joins TRBV6-1 to TRBJ2-1; D is possibly TRBD2 (6 bases). V lost 2 bases and J lost 3, with 14 bases in between. The germline V gene has CDR1 MNHNS and CDR2 SASEGT. The CDR3 has 16 amino acids.

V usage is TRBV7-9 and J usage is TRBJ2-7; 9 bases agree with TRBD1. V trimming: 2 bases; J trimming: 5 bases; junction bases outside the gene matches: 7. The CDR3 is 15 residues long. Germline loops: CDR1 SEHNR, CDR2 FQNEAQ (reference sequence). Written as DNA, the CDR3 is TGTGCCAGCAGCTTAACCGGACAGGGGTCGGACGAGCAGTACTTC. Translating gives CASSLTGQGSDEQYF.

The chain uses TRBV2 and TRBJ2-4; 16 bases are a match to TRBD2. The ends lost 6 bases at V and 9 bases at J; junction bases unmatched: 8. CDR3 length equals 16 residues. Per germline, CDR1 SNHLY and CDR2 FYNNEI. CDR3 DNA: TGTGCCAGCAGCTTGGGACTAGCGGGGGGGCAGGGCATTCAGTACTTC. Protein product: CASSLGLAGGQGIQYF.